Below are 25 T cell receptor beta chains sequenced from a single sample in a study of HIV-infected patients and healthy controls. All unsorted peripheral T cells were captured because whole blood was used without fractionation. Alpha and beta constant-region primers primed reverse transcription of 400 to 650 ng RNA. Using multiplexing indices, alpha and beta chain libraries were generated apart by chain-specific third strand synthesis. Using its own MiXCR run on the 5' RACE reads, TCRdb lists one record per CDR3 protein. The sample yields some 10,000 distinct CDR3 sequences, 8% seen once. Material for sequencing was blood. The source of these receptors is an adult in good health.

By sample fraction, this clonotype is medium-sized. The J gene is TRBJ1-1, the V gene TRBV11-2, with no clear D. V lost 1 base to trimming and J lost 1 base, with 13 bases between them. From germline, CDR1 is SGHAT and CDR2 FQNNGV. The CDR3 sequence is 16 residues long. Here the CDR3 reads CASSLGITTKNTEAFF. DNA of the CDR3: TGTGCCAGCAGCTTAGGAATCACCACAAAGAACACTGAAGCTTTCTTT. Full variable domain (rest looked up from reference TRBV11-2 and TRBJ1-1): EAGVAQSPRYKIIEKRQSVAFWCNPISGHATLYWYQQILGQGPKLLIQFQNNGVVDDSQLPKDRFSAERLKGVDSTLKIQPAKLEDSAVYLCASSLGITTKNTEAFFGQGTRLTVV.

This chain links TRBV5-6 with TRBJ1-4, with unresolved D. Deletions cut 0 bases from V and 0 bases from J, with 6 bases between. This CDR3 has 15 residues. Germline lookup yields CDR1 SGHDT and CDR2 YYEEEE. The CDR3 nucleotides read TGTGCCAGCAGCTTGGACGGGACAACTAATGAAAAACTGTTTTTT. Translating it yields CASSLDGTTNEKLFF.

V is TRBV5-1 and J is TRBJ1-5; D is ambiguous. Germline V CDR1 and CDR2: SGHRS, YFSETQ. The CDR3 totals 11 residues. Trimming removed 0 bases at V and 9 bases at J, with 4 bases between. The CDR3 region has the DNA TGCGCCAGCAGCTTGGAGGGGCCCCAGCATTTT. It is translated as CASSLEGPQHF.

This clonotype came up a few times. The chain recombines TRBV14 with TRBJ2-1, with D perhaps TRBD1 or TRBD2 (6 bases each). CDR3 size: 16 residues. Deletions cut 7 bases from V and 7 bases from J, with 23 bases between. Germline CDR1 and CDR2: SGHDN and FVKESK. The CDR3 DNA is TGTGCCAGCACCCCGGGGGCAGCCAGAATCCTAAATGAGCAGTTCTTC. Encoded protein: CASTPGAARILNEQFF.

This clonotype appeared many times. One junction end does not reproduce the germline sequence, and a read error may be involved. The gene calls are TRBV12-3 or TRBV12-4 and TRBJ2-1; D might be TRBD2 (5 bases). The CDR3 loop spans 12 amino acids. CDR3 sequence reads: CASSLAVGEQFF. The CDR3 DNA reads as TGTGCCAGCAGTCTAGCAGTAGGCGAGCAGTTCTTC.

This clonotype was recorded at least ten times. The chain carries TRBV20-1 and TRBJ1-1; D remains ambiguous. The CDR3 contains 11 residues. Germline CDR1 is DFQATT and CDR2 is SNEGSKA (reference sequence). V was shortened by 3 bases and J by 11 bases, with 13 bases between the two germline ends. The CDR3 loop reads CSASRGRGAFF. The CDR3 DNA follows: TGCAGTGCTAGCCGTGGACGGGGTGCTTTCTTT.

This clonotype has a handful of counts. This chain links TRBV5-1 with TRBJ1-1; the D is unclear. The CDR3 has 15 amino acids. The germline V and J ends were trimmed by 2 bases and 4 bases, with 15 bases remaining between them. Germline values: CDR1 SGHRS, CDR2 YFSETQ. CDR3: CASSFGTGRPTEAFF. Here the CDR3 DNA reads TGCGCCAGCAGCTTTGGTACTGGGCGTCCCACTGAAGCTTTCTTT.

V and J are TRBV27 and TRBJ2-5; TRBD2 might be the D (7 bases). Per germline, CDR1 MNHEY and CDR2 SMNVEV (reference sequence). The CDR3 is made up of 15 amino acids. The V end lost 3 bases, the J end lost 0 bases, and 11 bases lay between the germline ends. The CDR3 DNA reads TGTGCCAGCAGTTTTGTAGGGGGGGACCAAGAGACCCAGTACTTC. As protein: CASSFVGGDQETQYF.

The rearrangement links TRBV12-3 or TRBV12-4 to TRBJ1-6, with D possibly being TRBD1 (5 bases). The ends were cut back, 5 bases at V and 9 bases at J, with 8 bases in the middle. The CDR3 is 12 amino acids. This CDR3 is CASSPGLSPLHF. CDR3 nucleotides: TGTGCCAGCAGTCCAGGGCTTTCACCCCTCCACTTT.

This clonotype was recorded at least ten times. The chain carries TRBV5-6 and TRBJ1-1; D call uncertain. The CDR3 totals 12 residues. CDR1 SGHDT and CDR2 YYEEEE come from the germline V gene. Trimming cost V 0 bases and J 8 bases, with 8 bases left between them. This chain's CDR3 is CASSLGISEAFF. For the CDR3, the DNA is TGTGCCAGCAGCTTGGGTATCTCCGAAGCTTTCTTT.

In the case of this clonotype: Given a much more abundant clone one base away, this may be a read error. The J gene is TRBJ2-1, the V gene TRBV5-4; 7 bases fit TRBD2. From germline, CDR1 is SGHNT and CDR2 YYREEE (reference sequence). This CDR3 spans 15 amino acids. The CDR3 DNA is TGTGCCAGCAGATTGGATTGGGGGGGGTCTAATGAGCAGTTCTTC. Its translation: CASRLDWGGSNEQFF. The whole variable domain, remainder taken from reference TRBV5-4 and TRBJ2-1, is ETGVTQSPTHLIKTRGQQVTLRCSSQSGHNTVSWYQQALGQGPQFIFQYYREEENGRGNFPPRFSGLQFPNYSSELNVNALELDDSALYLCASRLDWGGSNEQFFGPGTRLTVL.

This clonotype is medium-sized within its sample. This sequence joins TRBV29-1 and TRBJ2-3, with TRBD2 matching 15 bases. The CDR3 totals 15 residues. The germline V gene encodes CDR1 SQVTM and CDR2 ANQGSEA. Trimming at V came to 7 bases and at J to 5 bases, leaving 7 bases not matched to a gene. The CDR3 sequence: CSAEAGLAGGDTQYF. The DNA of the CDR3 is TGCAGCGCCGAAGCGGGACTAGCGGGAGGAGATACGCAGTATTTT.

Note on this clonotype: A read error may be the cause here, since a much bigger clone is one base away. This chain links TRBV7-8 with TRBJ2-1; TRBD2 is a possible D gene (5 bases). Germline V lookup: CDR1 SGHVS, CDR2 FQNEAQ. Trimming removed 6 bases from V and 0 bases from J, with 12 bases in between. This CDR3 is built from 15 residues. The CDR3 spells CASRMDSSSYNEQFF. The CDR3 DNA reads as TGTGCCAGCAGAATGGACTCGAGCTCCTACAATGAGCAGTTCTTC.

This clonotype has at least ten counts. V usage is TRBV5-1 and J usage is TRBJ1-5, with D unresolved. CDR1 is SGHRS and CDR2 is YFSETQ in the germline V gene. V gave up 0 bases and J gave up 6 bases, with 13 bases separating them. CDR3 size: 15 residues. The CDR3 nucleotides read TGCGCCAGCAGCTTGGTTTCTGGTGGAGGTCAGCCCCAGCATTTT. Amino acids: CASSLVSGGGQPQHF.

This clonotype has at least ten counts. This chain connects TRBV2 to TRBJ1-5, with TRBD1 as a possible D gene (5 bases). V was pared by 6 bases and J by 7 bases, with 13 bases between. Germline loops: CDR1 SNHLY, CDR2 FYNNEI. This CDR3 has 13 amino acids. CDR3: CASRDRAGQPQHF. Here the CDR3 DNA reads TGTGCCAGCAGGGACCGCGCAGGGCAGCCCCAGCATTTT. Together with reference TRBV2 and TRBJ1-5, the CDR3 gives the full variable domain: EPEVTQTPSHQVTQMGQEVILRCVPISNHLYFYWYRQILGQKVEFLVSFYNNEISEKSEIFDDQFSVERPDGSNFTLKIRSTKLEDSAMYFCASRDRAGQPQHFGDGTRLSIL.

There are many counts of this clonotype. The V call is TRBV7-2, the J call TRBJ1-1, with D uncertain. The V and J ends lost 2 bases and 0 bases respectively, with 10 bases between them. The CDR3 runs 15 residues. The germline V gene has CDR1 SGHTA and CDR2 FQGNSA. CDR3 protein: CASSLMRLMNTEAFF. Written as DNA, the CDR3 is TGTGCCAGCAGCTTAATGCGCCTCATGAACACTGAAGCTTTCTTT. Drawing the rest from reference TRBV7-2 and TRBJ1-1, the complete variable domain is GAGVSQSPSNKVTEKGKDVELRCDPISGHTALYWYRQSLGQGLEFLIYFQGNSAPDKSGLPSDRFSAERTGGSVSTLTIQRTQQEDSAVYLCASSLMRLMNTEAFFGQGTRLTVV.

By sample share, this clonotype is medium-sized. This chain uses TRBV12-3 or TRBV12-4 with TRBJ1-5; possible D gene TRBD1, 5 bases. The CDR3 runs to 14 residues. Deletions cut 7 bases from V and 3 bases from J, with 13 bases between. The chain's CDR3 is CASTWGGVNQPQHF. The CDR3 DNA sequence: TGTGCCAGCACCTGGGGGGGGGTCAATCAGCCCCAGCATTTT.

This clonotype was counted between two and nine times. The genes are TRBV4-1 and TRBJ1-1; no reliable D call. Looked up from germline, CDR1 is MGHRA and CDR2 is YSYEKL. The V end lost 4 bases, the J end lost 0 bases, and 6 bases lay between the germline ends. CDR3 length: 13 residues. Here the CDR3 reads CASSLTMNTEAFF. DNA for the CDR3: TGCGCCAGCAGCCTTACGATGAACACTGAAGCTTTCTTT.

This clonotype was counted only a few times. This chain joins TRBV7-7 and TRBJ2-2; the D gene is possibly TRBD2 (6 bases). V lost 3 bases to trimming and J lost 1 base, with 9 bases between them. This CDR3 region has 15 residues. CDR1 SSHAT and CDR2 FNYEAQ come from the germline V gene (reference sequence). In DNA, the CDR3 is TGTGCCAGCAGCTTTGGTAGCGGGAACACCGGGGAGCTGTTTTTT. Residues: CASSFGSGNTGELFF.

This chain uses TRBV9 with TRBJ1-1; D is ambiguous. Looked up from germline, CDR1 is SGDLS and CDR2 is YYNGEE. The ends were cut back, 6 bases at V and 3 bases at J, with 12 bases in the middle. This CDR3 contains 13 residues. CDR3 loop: CASTPLGHTEAFF. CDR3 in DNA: TGTGCCAGCACCCCTTTAGGTCACACTGAAGCTTTCTTT.

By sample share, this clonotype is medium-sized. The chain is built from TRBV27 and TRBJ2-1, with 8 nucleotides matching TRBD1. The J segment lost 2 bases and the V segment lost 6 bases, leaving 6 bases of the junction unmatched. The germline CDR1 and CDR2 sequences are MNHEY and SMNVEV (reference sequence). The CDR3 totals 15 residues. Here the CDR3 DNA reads TGTGCCAGCAGGCAACAGGGGGTACCCTACAATGAGCAGTTCTTC. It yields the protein CASRQQGVPYNEQFF.

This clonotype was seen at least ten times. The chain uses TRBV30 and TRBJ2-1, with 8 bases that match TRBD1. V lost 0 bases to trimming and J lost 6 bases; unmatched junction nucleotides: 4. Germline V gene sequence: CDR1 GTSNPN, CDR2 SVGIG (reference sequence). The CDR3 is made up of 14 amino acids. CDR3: CAWSVGQGGNEQFF. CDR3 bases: TGTGCCTGGAGTGTCGGACAGGGAGGCAATGAGCAGTTCTTC. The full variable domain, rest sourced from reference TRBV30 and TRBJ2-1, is SQTIHQWPATLVQPVGSPLSLECTVEGTSNPNLYWYRQAAGRGLQLLFYSVGIGQISSEVPQNLSASRPQDRQFILSSKKLLLSDSGFYLCAWSVGQGGNEQFFGPGTRLTVL.

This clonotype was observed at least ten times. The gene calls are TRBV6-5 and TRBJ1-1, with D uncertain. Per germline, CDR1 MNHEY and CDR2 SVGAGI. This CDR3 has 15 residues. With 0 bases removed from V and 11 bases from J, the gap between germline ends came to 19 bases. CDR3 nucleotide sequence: TGTGCCAGCAGTTACTCATCGGGTAACAGTGAAATGGCTTTCTTT. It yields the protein CASSYSSGNSEMAFF.

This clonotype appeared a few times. CDR3: CSARDSMNTEAFF. CDR3 sequence (DNA): TGCAGTGCTAGGGACAGCATGAACACTGAAGCTTTCTTT. The J gene is TRBJ1-1, the V gene TRBV20-1; TRBD1 might be the D (6 bases). The CDR3 consists of 13 residues. V shed 3 bases and J shed 0 bases, with 8 bases lying between them. Germline V gene lookup returns CDR1 DFQATT and CDR2 SNEGSKA (reference sequence).

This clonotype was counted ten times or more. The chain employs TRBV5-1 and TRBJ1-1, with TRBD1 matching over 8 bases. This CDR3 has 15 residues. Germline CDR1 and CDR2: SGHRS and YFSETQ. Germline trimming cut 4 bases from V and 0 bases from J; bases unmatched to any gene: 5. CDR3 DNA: TGCGCCAGCAGCATCTCGACAGGGGTGAACACTGAAGCTTTCTTT. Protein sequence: CASSISTGVNTEAFF.